This TCR beta chain was sequenced during a study of T cells in tuberculosis. The table came from immunoSEQ multiplex PCR; TCRdb's copy has only in-frame clones and leaves some out. The sample has tens of thousands of clones, 90% to 95% seen once. Each clinical donor contributed on average about 96,000 T cells from unsorted cryopreserved PBMC. As concerns this clone: Its antigen is not identified.

Study-level points and caveats: Active tuberculosis patients had shorter CDR3-alpha; the beta difference was nonsignificant.

The CDR3 runs to 13 residues. Germline CDR1 and CDR2: SGHVS and FNYEAQ. Trimming removed 2 bases at V and 6 bases at J, with 10 bases between. This chain connects TRBV7-6 to TRBJ1-1; D may be TRBD1 (5 bases). Material: PBMCs. The sequence came from a donor aged 10 to 29 with latent tuberculosis or without tuberculosis infection. The CDR3 loop reads CASSLNWGAEAFF. CDR3 DNA: TGTGCCAGCAGCTTAAACTGGGGGGCTGAAGCTTTCTTT.